This TCR beta chain is from a study of T cell changes during pregnancy in multiple sclerosis. The CDR3 consists of 14 residues. J gave up 4 bases and V 4 bases, and 4 bases lay outside the gene matches. Germline loops: CDR1 LNHDA, CDR2 SQIVND (reference sequence). Sequencing was performed with immunoSEQ multiplex PCR; in TCRdb, only in-frame clones are kept and a portion is missing. The sample contains roughly 80,000 clones, 90% to 95% of which appear only once. The sample was peripheral blood, taken in the first trimester of pregnancy. The chain uses TRBV19 and TRBJ1-5; 7 bases align to TRBD1. The TCR was taken from a female donor with multiple sclerosis, enrolled in a pregnancy study. CDR3 sequence reads: CASSTTGRNQPQHF. As DNA, the CDR3 is TGTGCCAGTAGTACGACAGGGAGGAATCAGCCCCAGCATTTT.